These T cell receptor beta chains were read from a single sample in a study of blood T cell repertoires in COVID-19. Measured with immunoSEQ multiplex PCR; TCRdb has only the in-frame clones, and not every one. Of over 300,000 clones in the sample, roughly 90% were seen once. The specimen sequenced was peripheral blood. Every receptor here comes from a man younger than 35 who had recovered from COVID-19. Each CDR3 is given without its conserved first and last residue. Each record gives: J gene, V gene, CDR3 protein.

TRBJ2-7 TRBV27 ASGRSYEQY
TRBJ1-2 TRBV2 ASTSETGDYGYT
TRBJ2-2 TRBV7-2 ASSQRQALNTGELF
TRBJ1-2 TRBV12-5 ASGLRTGGNYGYT
TRBJ1-5 TRBV6-5 ASTRTGEVGQPQH
TRBJ1-6 TRBV7-2 ASSQRGTVMNSPLH
TRBJ2-3 TRBV4-3 ASGQVGRGEADTQY
TRBJ2-2 TRBV2 ASRLLDTGELF
TRBJ1-5 TRBV25-1 ASITRDCNQPQH
TRBJ1-2 TRBV10-3 AISVGGGDGYT
TRBJ2-7 TRBV6-5 ASTREGLYEQY
TRBJ2-2 TRBV2 ASSRRTGGNTGELF
TRBJ2-6 TRBV6-2/TRBV6-3 ASSYSRDRVFSGANVLT
TRBJ1-4 TRBV11-2 ASSLGQYNEKLF
TRBJ2-7 TRBV19 ASSMRGAFYEQY
TRBJ2-6 TRBV28 ASSRLGAMGANVLT
TRBJ1-5 TRBV19 ATVRDREAENNNQPQH
TRBJ2-7 TRBV6-1 ASSDTGNYEQY
TRBJ2-2 TRBV2 ASSPLESGELF
TRBJ2-7 TRBV5-4 ASSLGDSSYEQY
TRBJ1-2 TRBV5-6 ASSGIRGSNYGYT
TRBJ2-1 TRBV19 ASRSSGDNNEQF
TRBJ2-2 TRBV11-2 ASSLARGGNGELF